This T cell receptor (beta chain) appears in the sequencing data of a study of blood T cell repertoires in COVID-19 (dated by TCRdb to the early 2020s). Some background on the complete study: The collaborator samples originated in the United States, Italy and Spain and spanned the acute and convalescent phases of COVID-19. The dataset comprised deeply sampled blood TCRbeta repertoires from subjects exposed to, actively infected with, or recovered from COVID-19. A freely available public database, intended as a resource for researchers studying the immune response to SARS-CoV-2, is where the repertoires were released. The material from the prospective study consisted of cDNA or gDNA derived from T cells, B-cell-depleted T cells, or PBMCs. Samples were obtained from the ongoing ImmuneRACE study (first 160 participants) and from some 1,300 subjects provided by 6 global collaborators. Where available, HLA class I and class II types were taken from metadata supplied by the sample provider and were not determined by assay-based typing. The sample metadata nearly always contained a de-identified subject ID, COVID-19 status, age in years and sex.

TCRbeta CDR3 regions were amplified from genomic DNA by means of the immunoSEQ Assay, a bias-controlled multiplex PCR. For the original study's pipeline: The number of nucleated cells in each sample was estimated from the amplification of reference gene primers within the assay. Sequence reads were collapsed and filtered to measure the absolute abundance of every unique TCRbeta CDR3 rearrangement. For each sample, productive Simpson clonality was calculated by taking the square root of Simpson's diversity index across productive rearrangements. TCRdb limited this immuneACCESS table to in-frame rearrangements with V and J called. A share of clones is missing; checked studies link under half to unresolved V genes, and the rest is unexplained. Clone size and V and J calls were adopted from that table, with D and trimming inferred from the DNA. In all, the sample holds over 85,000 clones, and about 80% of those were seen once. 4.5% of the sample comes from the top ten.

Points the paper makes about the study in general: How much clinical and demographic metadata was included differed by source and by participant, and the metadata was provided uncurated.

On this clone itself: The specificity of this receptor is unknown. The sample holds no much larger clone one base away, and base qualities are not on file.

Spanning cysteine to phenylalanine, the CDR3 consists of 15 amino acids. Only the CDR3 region is kept as DNA, spanning 45 bases read in frame from base 1. The junction shows trimming of 6 bases on V and 2 bases on J, and the gene matches do not reach 8 bases of it. The germline V gene (reference sequence) provides CDR1 MNHNY and CDR2 SVGAGI. Each collaborating institution followed its own protocols to collect whole blood in K2EDTA tubes. Collaborator samples were shipped for TCRbeta analysis as frozen whole blood, isolated PBMCs, or DNA extracted from either sample type. The V and J genes are TRBV6-6 and TRBJ1-2, with 8 bases in between that match TRBD1. The sequenced sample was peripheral blood. The receptor comes from a human donor in a cohort sampled during active COVID-19. The CDR3 region reads CASRETGVGNYGYTF. In nucleotides, the sequence is TGTGCCAGCAGGGAGACAGGGGTAGGGAACTATGGCTACACCTTC.